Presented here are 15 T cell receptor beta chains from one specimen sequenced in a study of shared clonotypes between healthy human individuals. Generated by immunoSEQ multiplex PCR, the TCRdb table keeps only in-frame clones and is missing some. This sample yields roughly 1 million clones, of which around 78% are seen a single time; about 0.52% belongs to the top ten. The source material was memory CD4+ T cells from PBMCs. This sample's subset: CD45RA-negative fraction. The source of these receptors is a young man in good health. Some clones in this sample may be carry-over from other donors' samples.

In nucleotides, the CDR3 is TGTGCCAGCAGCGCAACTTCCACAGATACGCAGTATTTT. It yields the protein CASSATSTDTQYF. This sequence joins TRBV7-3 and TRBJ2-3; D is uncertain. CDR3 length: 13 amino acids. Per the germline V gene, CDR1 is SGHTA and CDR2 is FQGTGA. Between the trimmed V and J ends, which lost 5 bases and 2 bases, there was a span of 8 bases.

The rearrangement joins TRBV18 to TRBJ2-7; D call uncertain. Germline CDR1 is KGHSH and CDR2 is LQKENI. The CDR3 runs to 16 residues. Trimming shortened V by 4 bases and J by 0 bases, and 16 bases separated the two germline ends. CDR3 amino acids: CASSLRPGAPSYEQYF. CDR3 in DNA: TGTGCCAGCTCACTCCGACCGGGCGCCCCCTCCTACGAGCAGTACTTC.

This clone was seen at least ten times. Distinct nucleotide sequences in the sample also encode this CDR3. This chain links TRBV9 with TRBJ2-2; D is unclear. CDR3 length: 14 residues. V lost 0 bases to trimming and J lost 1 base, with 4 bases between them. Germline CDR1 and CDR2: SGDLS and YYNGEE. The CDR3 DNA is TGTGCCAGCAGCGTAGAGGGGAACACCGGGGAGCTGTTTTTT. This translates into CASSVEGNTGELFF.

In DNA form, the CDR3 reads TGTGCCAGCAGCCTGGGGACTAGCCGTTACTACGAGCAGTACTTC. As protein: CASSLGTSRYYEQYF. The chain recombines TRBV7-2 with TRBJ2-7, with TRBD2 matching 9 bases. Germline V gene data show CDR1 as SGHTA and CDR2 as FQGNSA. The trim removed 5 bases at V and 3 bases at J, leaving 8 bases unmatched. CDR3 length equals 15 residues.

In DNA, the CDR3 is TGTGCCACCAGCACGTTACAGGGTATAGAGGGCTACACCTTC. Protein product: CATSTLQGIEGYTF. The chain employs TRBV15 and TRBJ1-2, with a tentative D call TRBD1 (6 bases). Germline V CDR1 and CDR2: LNHNV, YYDKDF (reference sequence). The V gene lost 4 bases and the J gene lost 8 bases, with 17 bases spanning the gap. This CDR3 is 14 amino acids long.

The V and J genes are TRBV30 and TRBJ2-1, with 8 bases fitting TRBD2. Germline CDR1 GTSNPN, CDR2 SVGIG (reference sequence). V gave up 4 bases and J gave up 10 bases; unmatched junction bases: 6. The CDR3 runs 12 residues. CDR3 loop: CAWTGREGEQFF. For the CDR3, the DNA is TGTGCCTGGACTGGACGGGAGGGCGAGCAGTTCTTC. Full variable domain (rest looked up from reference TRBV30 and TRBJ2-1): SQTIHQWPATLVQPVGSPLSLECTVEGTSNPNLYWYRQAAGRGLQLLFYSVGIGQISSEVPQNLSASRPQDRQFILSSKKLLLSDSGFYLCAWTGREGEQFFGPGTRLTVL.

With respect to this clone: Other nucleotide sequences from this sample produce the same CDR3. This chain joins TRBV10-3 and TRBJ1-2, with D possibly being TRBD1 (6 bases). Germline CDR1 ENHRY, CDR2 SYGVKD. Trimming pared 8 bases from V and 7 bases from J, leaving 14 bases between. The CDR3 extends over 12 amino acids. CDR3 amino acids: CAIWGGAGGYTF. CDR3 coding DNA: TGTGCCATCTGGGGGGGCGCCGGTGGCTACACCTTC.

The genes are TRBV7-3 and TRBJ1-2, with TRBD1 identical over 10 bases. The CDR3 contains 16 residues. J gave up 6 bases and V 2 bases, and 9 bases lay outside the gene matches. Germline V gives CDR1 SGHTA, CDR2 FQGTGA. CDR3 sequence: CASSLGGGQGPHGYTF. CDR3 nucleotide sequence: TGTGCCAGCAGCTTAGGAGGGGGACAGGGGCCGCATGGCTACACCTTC.

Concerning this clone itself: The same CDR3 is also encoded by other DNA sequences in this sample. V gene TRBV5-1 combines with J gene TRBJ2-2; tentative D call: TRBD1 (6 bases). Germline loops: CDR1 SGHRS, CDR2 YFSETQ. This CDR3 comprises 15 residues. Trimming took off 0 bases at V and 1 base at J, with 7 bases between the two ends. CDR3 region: CASSLVTGNTGELFF. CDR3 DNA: TGCGCCAGCAGCTTGGTGACAGGGAACACCGGGGAGCTGTTTTTT.

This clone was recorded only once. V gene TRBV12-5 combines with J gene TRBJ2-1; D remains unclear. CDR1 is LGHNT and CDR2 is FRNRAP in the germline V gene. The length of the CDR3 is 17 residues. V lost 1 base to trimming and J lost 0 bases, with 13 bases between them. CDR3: CASGLGLDAGSYNEQFF. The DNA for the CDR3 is TGTGCTAGTGGTTTGGGACTGGATGCTGGCTCCTACAATGAGCAGTTCTTC.

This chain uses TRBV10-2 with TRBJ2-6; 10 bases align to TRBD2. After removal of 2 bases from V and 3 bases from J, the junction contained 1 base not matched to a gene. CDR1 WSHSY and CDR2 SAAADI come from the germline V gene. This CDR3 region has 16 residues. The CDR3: CASSESGGVGANVLTF. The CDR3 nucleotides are TGCGCCAGCAGTGAGAGCGGGGGGGTTGGGGCCAACGTCCTGACTTTC.

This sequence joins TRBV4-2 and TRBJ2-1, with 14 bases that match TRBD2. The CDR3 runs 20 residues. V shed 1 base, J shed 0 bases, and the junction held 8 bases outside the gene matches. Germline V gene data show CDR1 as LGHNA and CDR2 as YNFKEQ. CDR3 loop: CASSQGPGLAGEGSYNEQFF. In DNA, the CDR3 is TGTGCCAGCAGCCAAGGACCGGGACTAGCGGGAGAAGGCTCCTACAATGAGCAGTTCTTC.

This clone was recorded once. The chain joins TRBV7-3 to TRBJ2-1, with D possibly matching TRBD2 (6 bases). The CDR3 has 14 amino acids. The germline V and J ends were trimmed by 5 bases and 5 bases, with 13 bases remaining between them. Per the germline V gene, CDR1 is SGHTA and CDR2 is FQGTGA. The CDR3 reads CASSLGTFDNEQFF. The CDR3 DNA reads TGTGCCAGCAGCCTCGGGACTTTCGACAATGAGCAGTTCTTC.

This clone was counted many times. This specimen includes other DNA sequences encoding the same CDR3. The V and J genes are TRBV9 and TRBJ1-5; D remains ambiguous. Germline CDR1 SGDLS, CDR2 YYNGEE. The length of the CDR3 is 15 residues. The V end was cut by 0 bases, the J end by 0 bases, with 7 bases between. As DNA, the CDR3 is TGTGCCAGCAGCGTAGGTGGGAATAGCAATCAGCCCCAGCATTTT. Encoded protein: CASSVGGNSNQPQHF.

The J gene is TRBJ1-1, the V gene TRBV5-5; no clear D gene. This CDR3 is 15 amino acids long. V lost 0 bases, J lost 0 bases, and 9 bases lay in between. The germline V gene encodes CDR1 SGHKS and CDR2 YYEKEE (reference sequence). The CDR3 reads CASSLVVSLNTEAFF. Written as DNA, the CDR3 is TGTGCCAGCAGCTTGGTGGTTAGTTTGAACACTGAAGCTTTCTTT.